Listed below are T cell receptor beta chains from one sample, sequenced in a study of cytomegalovirus exposure and HLA in healthy donors. Here immunoSEQ multiplex PCR was the method, and the copy in TCRdb shows in-frame clones only, minus some. The sample has tens of thousands of clones, roughly 80% seen once; the top ten hold about 30%. The sequencing input was PBMCs. Receptors originate from a man aged 50 to 59 in good health and CMV-seropositive. The CDR3 runs from the conserved cysteine through the conserved F or W. The D gene is left open where the match is weak. Rows give clone size only sometimes, using once, few, many, or a class for an expanded clone.

CASSQGESGPLREQYF	TGTGCCAGCTCCCAGGGGGAGAGCGGCCCCCTTAGGGAGCAGTACTTC	TRBV18	TRBJ2-7	TRBD1	.
CASSLGRGRGYTF	TGTGCCAGCAGCTTAGGAAGGGGGCGAGGCTACACCTTC	TRBV7-2	TRBJ1-2	TRBD1	.
CASSERTGVNTEAFF	TGTGCCAGCAGTGAACGGACAGGAGTGAACACTGAAGCTTTCTTT	TRBV2	TRBJ1-1	TRBD1	.
CASSLLAGLDTQYF	TGTGCCAGCAGCCTCCTAGCGGGGCTAGATACGCAGTATTTT	TRBV5-6	TRBJ2-3	TRBD2	.
CASSLDTGLAGVYEQYF	TGTGCCAGCAGCTTGGATACAGGACTAGCGGGAGTCTACGAGCAGTACTTC	TRBV5-8	TRBJ2-7	TRBD2	.
CASSLALSEGTYEQYF	TGCGCCAGCAGCTTGGCCTTGAGTGAGGGCACCTACGAGCAGTACTTC	TRBV5-1	TRBJ2-7	.	.
CASSLTSGGGVETQYF	TGTGCCAGCAGCTTAACTAGCGGGGGAGGGGTAGAGACCCAGTACTTC	TRBV7-2	TRBJ2-5	TRBD2	.
CATSRNLSGYARATYEQYF	TGTGCCACCAGCAGAAATCTTTCAGGGTATGCTCGGGCTACCTACGAGCAGTACTTC	TRBV15	TRBJ2-7	.	once
CASSSSGRAYNEQFF	TGTGCCAGCAGCTCTAGCGGGAGGGCCTACAATGAGCAGTTCTTC	TRBV7-9	TRBJ2-1	TRBD2	once
CSAIQGIAYEQYF	TGCAGCGCCATACAGGGGATAGCCTACGAGCAGTACTTC	TRBV29-1	TRBJ2-7	TRBD1	few
CASSFQTPAGTGELFF	TGTGCCAGCAGTTTCCAGACCCCCGCGGGCACCGGGGAGCTGTTTTTT	TRBV2	TRBJ2-2	.	.
CASSLTGQGGYGYTF	TGCGCCAGCAGCTTAACGGGACAAGGGGGCTATGGCTACACCTTC	TRBV5-1	TRBJ1-2	.	.
CASCPSGREADTQYF	TGCGCCAGCTGCCCAAGCGGGAGGGAGGCAGATACGCAGTATTTT	TRBV5-1	TRBJ2-3	TRBD2	.
CASSPNLAGYEQYF	TGTGCCAGCTCACCGAACCTAGCGGGGTACGAGCAGTACTTC	TRBV18	TRBJ2-7	TRBD2	.
CAWALGQAYSGNTIYF	TGTGCCTGGGCCCTCGGACAGGCCTACTCTGGAAACACCATATATTTT	TRBV30	TRBJ1-3	TRBD1	few
CASMSGSSGDEKLFF	TGTGCCAGCATGTCGGGGTCTTCAGGAGATGAAAAACTGTTTTTT	TRBV6-1	TRBJ1-4	.	.
CAISEREGLDNEQFF	TGTGCCATCAGTGAACGGGAGGGCCTTGACAATGAGCAGTTCTTC	TRBV10-3	TRBJ2-1	TRBD2	.
CASSSKWTGANTGELFF	TGCGCCAGCAGCTCAAAATGGACAGGGGCGAACACCGGGGAGCTGTTTTTT	TRBV5-1	TRBJ2-2	TRBD1	.
CASSLSPDRGRDEQYF	TGTGCCAGCAGTTTATCGCCGGACAGGGGGCGGGACGAGCAGTACTTC	TRBV27	TRBJ2-7	TRBD1	.
CASSLPGLETEAFF	TGTGCCAGCAGTCTTCCGGGACTGGAGACTGAAGCTTTCTTT	TRBV6-6	TRBJ1-1	.	.
CASSLTGVQYNEQFF	TGTGCCAGCAGCTTGACAGGGGTGCAGTACAATGAGCAGTTCTTC	TRBV7-9	TRBJ2-1	TRBD1	.
CASSQDLRLAGVFGELFF	TGCGCCAGCAGCCAAGATCTGAGACTAGCGGGAGTTTTCGGGGAGCTGTTTTTT	TRBV4-1	TRBJ2-2	TRBD2	.
CASSPGQEDSGYTF	TGTGCCAGCTCACCGGGACAGGAGGACAGCGGCTACACCTTC	TRBV18	TRBJ1-2	TRBD1	.
CASSSTRNTEAFF	TGTGCCAGCAGCTCGACAAGGAACACTGAAGCTTTCTTT	TRBV7-2	TRBJ1-1	.	.
CASSPSAGTGESEQFF	TGTGCCAGCTCACCAAGCGCCGGGACAGGGGAGAGTGAGCAGTTCTTC	TRBV18	TRBJ2-1	TRBD1	.
CASSSLSGSKAYEQYF	TGTGCCAGCAGCTCCCTTAGCGGGAGCAAGGCCTACGAGCAGTACTTC	TRBV7-9	TRBJ2-7	TRBD2	.